Listed below are T cell receptor beta chains from one sample, sequenced in a study of cytomegalovirus exposure and HLA in healthy donors. Here immunoSEQ multiplex PCR was the method, and the copy in TCRdb shows in-frame clones only, minus some. The sample includes 100,000 to 120,000 clones, nearly 15% seen only once; the top ten take about 0.8%. The sequenced material came from PBMCs. These receptor sequences come from a female donor in good health and CMV-seronegative. The CDR3 runs from the conserved cysteine through the conserved F or W. Fields, in order: J gene, CDR3 length, V gene, D gene, CDR3 protein. D genes are given only for firm matches.

j_gene: TRBJ1-2
len: 14
v_gene: TRBV6-1
d_gene: TRBD1
CDR3aa: CASSTRTGDYGYTF

j_gene: TRBJ2-7
len: 18
v_gene: TRBV19
d_gene: TRBD2
CDR3aa: CASSQPPLGTRSFHEQYF

j_gene: TRBJ2-7
len: 15
v_gene: TRBV4-1
d_gene: TRBD1
CDR3aa: CASSPTGGGGYEQYF

j_gene: TRBJ1-1
len: 13
v_gene: TRBV30
d_gene: TRBD1
CDR3aa: CAWSDHRGTEAFF

j_gene: TRBJ2-1
len: 13
v_gene: TRBV19
d_gene: -
CDR3aa: CASSIDPSNEQFF

j_gene: TRBJ1-3
len: 16
v_gene: TRBV4-3
d_gene: -
CDR3aa: CASSQNVGGAGNTIYF

j_gene: TRBJ1-3
len: 15
v_gene: TRBV7-9
d_gene: -
CDR3aa: CASSDSGTHGNTIYF

j_gene: TRBJ2-3
len: 15
v_gene: TRBV7-2
d_gene: -
CDR3aa: CASVPLAQNTDTQYF

j_gene: TRBJ2-1
len: 15
v_gene: TRBV5-8
d_gene: -
CDR3aa: CASSLAPGLGLEQFF

j_gene: TRBJ1-5
len: 14
v_gene: TRBV6-4
d_gene: -
CDR3aa: CASSEPGVGQPQHF

j_gene: TRBJ1-2
len: 15
v_gene: TRBV4-1
d_gene: -
CDR3aa: CASSQIGGGFYGYTF

j_gene: TRBJ1-2
len: 15
v_gene: TRBV5-6
d_gene: -
CDR3aa: CASSLTPTGGDGYTF

j_gene: TRBJ1-1
len: 14
v_gene: TRBV25-1
d_gene: -
CDR3aa: CASSGHGRGTEAFF

j_gene: TRBJ2-7
len: 16
v_gene: TRBV5-1
d_gene: TRBD2
CDR3aa: CASSPDLAGGNPGQYF

j_gene: TRBJ1-4
len: 14
v_gene: TRBV19
d_gene: -
CDR3aa: CASSLGRSGEKLFF

j_gene: TRBJ2-1
len: 17
v_gene: TRBV11-2
d_gene: -
CDR3aa: CASSFPSGLASYNEQFF

j_gene: TRBJ2-3
len: 16
v_gene: TRBV7-2
d_gene: TRBD2
CDR3aa: CASSPQLAGVTDTQYF

j_gene: TRBJ2-7
len: 16
v_gene: TRBV27
d_gene: -
CDR3aa: CASSLSGAALAYEQYF

j_gene: TRBJ2-5
len: 16
v_gene: TRBV9
d_gene: TRBD2
CDR3aa: CASSLGLAGSQETQYF

j_gene: TRBJ1-1
len: 13
v_gene: TRBV27
d_gene: -
CDR3aa: CASRLTGGTEAFF